These 20 T cell receptor beta chains were all obtained from the same sample, sequenced in a study of blood T cell repertoires in COVID-19 (TCRdb year 2020). The library relied on the immunoSEQ multiplex PCR assay. The immuneACCESS repertoire file appears here via TCRdb, limited to in-frame rearrangements. These files lack a portion of the clones; in checked studies, under half of the deficit traces to unresolved V genes, and the cause of the others is not known. The sample table holds about 320,000 clones, of which around 88% were seen once. The ten largest make up 1.6% of the sample. Input material: peripheral blood. Receptors originate from a woman aged 25 to 39 with COVID-19, enrolled during active disease.

The chain uses TRBV28 and TRBJ1-2; no clear D gene. Trimming left V 6 bases short and J 4 bases short, with 3 bases between. The CDR3 has 10 residues. CDR1 is MDHEN, CDR2 SYDVKM, per germline. The CDR3 DNA is TGTGCCAGCAGCAGCTATGGCTACACCTTC. As protein: CASSSYGYTF.

CDR3 sequence reads: CATSMAPGWEQFF. The CDR3 bases are TGTGCCACCAGTATGGCCCCGGGGTGGGAGCAGTTCTTC. The chain joins TRBV24-1 to TRBJ2-1, with D tentatively TRBD2 (5 bases). The V end was cut by 6 bases, the J end by 10 bases, with 15 bases between. Germline V gene sequence: CDR1 KGHDR, CDR2 SFDVKD. CDR3 length equals 13 residues.

This clone was detected a few times. V is TRBV7-9 and J is TRBJ2-5; 7 bases align to TRBD1. Trimming cost V 3 bases and J 4 bases; bases outside gene matches: 8. The CDR3 contains 15 residues. In germline, CDR1 is SEHNR, CDR2 FQNEAQ (reference sequence). The CDR3 DNA is TGTGCCAGCAGCTTCGGACAGGCCTGGGGAGAGACCCAGTACTTC. As protein: CASSFGQAWGETQYF.

This clone was observed once. The V and J genes are TRBV6-1 and TRBJ1-2; D perhaps matches TRBD1 (6 bases). The V and J ends lost 2 bases and 10 bases respectively, with 8 bases between them. Per the germline V gene, CDR1 is MNHNS and CDR2 is SASEGT. CDR3 size: 11 residues. The CDR3 DNA sequence: TGTGCCAGCAGTGAATGGGGGCCCTACACCTTC. Its translation: CASSEWGPYTF.

This CDR3 reads CASSQTIGGGTQYF. In DNA, the CDR3 is TGTGCCAGCAGCCAAACAATCGGGGGTGGAACCCAGTACTTC. The rearrangement uses TRBV14 and TRBJ2-5; possible D gene TRBD2, 6 bases. Trimming stripped 2 bases from V and 8 bases from J, with 15 bases between. The CDR3 runs 14 residues. Per germline, CDR1 SGHDN and CDR2 FVKESK.

J is TRBJ1-1 and V is TRBV12-3 or TRBV12-4, with D unresolved. The CDR3 sequence is 13 residues long. The V end was cut by 4 bases, the J end by 11 bases, with 17 bases between. The CDR3 sequence: CASSSREGGGAFF. The CDR3 coding sequence is TGTGCCAGCAGTTCCCGGGAGGGCGGAGGGGCTTTCTTT.

The chain couples TRBV5-1 to TRBJ2-3, with 8 positions matching TRBD2. This CDR3 spans 14 amino acids. The V segment lost 6 bases and the J segment 2 bases; nucleotides outside the gene matches: 5. Germline-derived CDR1 and CDR2 are SGHRS and YFSETQ. CDR3 protein: CASMAGGSTDTQYF. CDR3 in DNA: TGCGCCAGCATGGCGGGAGGTTCCACAGATACGCAGTATTTT.

The CDR3 here is CASSFWANRGQPQHF. The CDR3 bases are TGTGCCAGCAGCTTTTGGGCAAACCGGGGTCAGCCCCAGCATTTT. The chain couples TRBV7-8 to TRBJ1-5; no clear D. The V gene lost 3 bases and the J gene lost 6 bases, with 15 bases spanning the gap. The CDR3 is 15 amino acids. Germline assignment: CDR1 SGHVS and CDR2 FQNEAQ.

This rearrangement joins TRBV28 to TRBJ1-2; D is unclear. The ends were cut back, 4 bases at V and 4 bases at J, with 19 bases in the middle. The length of the CDR3 is 16 residues. Germline V gene lookup returns CDR1 MDHEN and CDR2 SYDVKM. CDR3 sequence reads: CASSSPLSRGSYGYTF. The CDR3 DNA reads TGTGCCAGCAGTTCACCACTTTCCAGAGGTAGCTATGGCTACACCTTC.

CDR3 sequence: CSVETGGRDQPQHF. CDR3 DNA sequence: TGCAGCGTTGAAACAGGGGGGCGAGATCAGCCCCAGCATTTT. The chain recombines TRBV29-1 with TRBJ1-5; 8 bases are a match to TRBD1. With V trimmed by 2 bases and J by 5 bases, 5 bases remained unmatched. The CDR3 totals 14 residues. Germline CDR1 SQVTM, CDR2 ANQGSEA.

This chain joins TRBV5-1 and TRBJ1-6; a weak D match, TRBD1 (6 bases). V shed 1 base and J shed 6 bases, with 14 bases lying between them. The CDR3 is 16 residues long. In germline, CDR1 is SGHRS, CDR2 YFSETQ. As DNA, the CDR3 is TGCGCCAGCAGCTTGAGTACAGGGCGGAGTAATTCACCCCTCCACTTT. Translation: CASSLSTGRSNSPLHF.

This clone has a single count. For the CDR3, the DNA is TGTGCCAGCAGTCGGGACACGGACAATAACTATGGCTACACCTTC. This codes for CASSRDTDNNYGYTF. The chain joins TRBV6-5 to TRBJ1-2; D may be TRBD1 (6 bases). Germline V lookup: CDR1 MNHEY, CDR2 SVGAGI. Between the trimmed V and J ends, which lost 5 bases and 1 base, there was a span of 14 bases. The CDR3 is 15 amino acids.

The V gene is TRBV15, the J gene TRBJ2-1; no firm D call. This CDR3 spans 13 amino acids. Per germline, CDR1 LNHNV and CDR2 YYDKDF (reference sequence). V was shortened by 0 bases and J by 7 bases, with 7 bases between the two germline ends. CDR3 region: CATSRDYRNEQFF. The CDR3 nucleotides read TGTGCCACCAGCAGAGATTACCGGAATGAGCAGTTCTTC.

This rearrangement joins TRBV7-2 to TRBJ2-2, with 8 positions matching TRBD2. The trim removed 3 bases at V and 0 bases at J, leaving 0 bases unmatched. Germline-derived CDR1 and CDR2 are SGHTA and FQGNSA. The CDR3 totals 15 residues. Written as DNA, the CDR3 is TGTGCCAGCAGCTTCGGGGGGGCGAACACCGGGGAGCTGTTTTTT. Protein product: CASSFGGANTGELFF.

The chain recombines TRBV7-2 with TRBJ2-5; 9 bases match TRBD2. After removal of 0 bases from V and 5 bases from J, the junction contained 13 bases not matched to a gene. CDR3 length: 18 amino acids. Germline loops: CDR1 SGHTA, CDR2 FQGNSA. CDR3 region: CASSLAGVAGDRGETQYF. In nucleotides, the CDR3 is TGTGCCAGCAGCTTAGCAGGGGTAGCGGGGGATCGTGGTGAGACCCAGTACTTC. Full variable domain (missing parts from reference TRBV7-2 and TRBJ2-5): GAGVSQSPSNKVTEKGKDVELRCDPISGHTALYWYRQSLGQGLEFLIYFQGNSAPDKSGLPSDRFSAERTGGSVSTLTIQRTQQEDSAVYLCASSLAGVAGDRGETQYFGPGTRLLVL.

The chain recombines TRBV2 with TRBJ2-7, with D perhaps TRBD2 (6 bases). In germline, CDR1 is SNHLY, CDR2 FYNNEI. CDR3 length: 13 amino acids. V dropped 6 bases and J dropped 2 bases, with 11 bases sitting between them. The DNA for the CDR3 is TGTGCCAGCAGCAGGAGGGGACCCTACGAGCAGTACGTC. Amino acid sequence: CASSRRGPYEQYV.

J is TRBJ1-1 and V is TRBV6-5, with D perhaps matching TRBD1 (5 bases). Germline V CDR1 and CDR2: MNHEY, SVGAGI. V was trimmed by 8 bases and J by 1 base, leaving 11 bases between them. The CDR3 sequence is 13 residues long. The chain's CDR3 is CASYRGGNTEAFF. For the CDR3, the DNA is TGTGCCAGCTATCGGGGGGGGAACACTGAAGCTTTCTTT.

The chain recombines TRBV7-2 with TRBJ1-1; D perhaps matches TRBD1 (6 bases). Trimming removed 5 bases at V and 6 bases at J, with 31 bases between. The CDR3 totals 19 residues. CDR1 and CDR2 from the germline V gene are SGHTA and FQGNSA. DNA for the CDR3: TGTGCCAGCAGCGCATTTTCCCGGGGGCCGGCCCCTGGGAGGGCTGAAGCTTTCTTT. As protein: CASSAFSRGPAPGRAEAFF.

The J gene is TRBJ2-7, the V gene TRBV4-1; 7 positions match TRBD1. The CDR3 totals 14 residues. J lost 1 base, V lost 10 bases, and 10 bases had no gene match. Germline V gives CDR1 MGHRA, CDR2 YSYEKL. The CDR3 DNA reads as TGCGCCAACCAGGGACAGAGGAATTCCTACGAGCAGTACGTC. Protein sequence: CANQGQRNSYEQYV.

The chain couples TRBV3-1 (or the pseudogene TRBV3-2) to TRBJ2-3; 8 bases fit TRBD2. Trimming cost V 6 bases and J 4 bases; bases outside gene matches: 18. Germline CDR1 reads LGHDT; CDR2 reads YNNKEL (reference sequence). This CDR3 is built from 18 residues. The DNA for the CDR3 is TGTGCCAGCAGATCGGGACTAGAGGTTTTAGGGCGACCAGATACGCAGTATTTT. Protein product: CASRSGLEVLGRPDTQYF.